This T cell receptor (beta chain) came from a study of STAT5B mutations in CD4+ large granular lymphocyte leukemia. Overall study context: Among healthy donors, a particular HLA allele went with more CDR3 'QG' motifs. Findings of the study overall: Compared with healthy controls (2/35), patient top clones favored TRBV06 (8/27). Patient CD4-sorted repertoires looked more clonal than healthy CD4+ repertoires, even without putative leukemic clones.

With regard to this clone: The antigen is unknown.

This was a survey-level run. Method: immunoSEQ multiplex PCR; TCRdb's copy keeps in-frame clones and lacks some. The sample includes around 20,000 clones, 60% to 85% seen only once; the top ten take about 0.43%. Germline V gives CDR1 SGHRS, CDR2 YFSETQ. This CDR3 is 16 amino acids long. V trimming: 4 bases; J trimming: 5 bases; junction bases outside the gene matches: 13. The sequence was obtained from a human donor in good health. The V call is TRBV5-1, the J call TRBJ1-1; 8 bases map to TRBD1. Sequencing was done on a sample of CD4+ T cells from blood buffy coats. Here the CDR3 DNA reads TGCGCCAGCAGCGTGGACTCTCAACAGGGGGGTACTGAAGCTTTCTTT. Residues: CASSVDSQQGGTEAFF.